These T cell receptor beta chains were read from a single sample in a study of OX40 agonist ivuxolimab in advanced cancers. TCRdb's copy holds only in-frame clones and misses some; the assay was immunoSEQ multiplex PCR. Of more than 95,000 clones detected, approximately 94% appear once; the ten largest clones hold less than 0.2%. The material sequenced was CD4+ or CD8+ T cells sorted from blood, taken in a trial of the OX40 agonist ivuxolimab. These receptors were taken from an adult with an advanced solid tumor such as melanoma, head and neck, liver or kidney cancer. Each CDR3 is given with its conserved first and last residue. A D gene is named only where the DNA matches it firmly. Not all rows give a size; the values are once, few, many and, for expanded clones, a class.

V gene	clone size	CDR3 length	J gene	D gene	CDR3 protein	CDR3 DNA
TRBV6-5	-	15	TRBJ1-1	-	CASRGTTLGRTEAFF	TGTGCCAGCAGGGGGACAACCCTCGGAAGGACTGAAGCTTTCTTT
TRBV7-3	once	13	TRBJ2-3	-	CASSFSGTDTQYF	TGTGCCAGCAGTTTTAGCGGCACAGATACGCAGTATTTT
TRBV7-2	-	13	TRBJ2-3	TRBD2	CASSFSGGDTQYF	TGTGCCAGCAGCTTCTCCGGGGGGGATACGCAGTATTTT
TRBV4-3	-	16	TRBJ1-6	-	CASSQDRAGVNSPLHF	TGCGCCAGCAGCCAAGATCGGGCAGGGGTGAATTCACCCCTCCACTTT
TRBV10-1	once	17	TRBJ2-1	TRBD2	CASSEGRGGSSYNEQFF	TGCGCCAGCAGTGAGGGGCGGGGGGGTAGCTCCTACAATGAGCAGTTCTTC
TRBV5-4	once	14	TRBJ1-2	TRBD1	CASSLGDRKYGYTF	TGTGCCAGCAGCTTGGGGGACAGAAAGTATGGCTACACCTTC
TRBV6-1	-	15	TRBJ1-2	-	CASSEGVGGGYGYTF	TGTGCCAGCAGTGAGGGGGTTGGGGGCGGTTATGGCTACACCTTC
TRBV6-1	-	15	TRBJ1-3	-	CASSIMRGAGNTIYF	TGTGCCAGCAGTATCATGAGGGGCGCTGGAAACACCATATATTTT
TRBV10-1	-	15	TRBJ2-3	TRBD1	CASSSDRAVGDTQYF	TGCGCCAGCAGTTCCGACAGGGCGGTCGGAGATACGCAGTATTTT
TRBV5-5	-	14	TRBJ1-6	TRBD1	CASSLGQGESPLHF	TGTGCCAGCAGCCTCGGACAGGGAGAGTCACCCCTCCACTTT
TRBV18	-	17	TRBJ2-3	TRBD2	CASSQTSSGRVTDTQYF	TGTGCCAGCTCACAAACCTCTAGCGGGAGGGTAACAGATACGCAGTATTTT
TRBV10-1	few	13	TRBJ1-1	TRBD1	CASRQGLNTEAFF	TGCGCCAGCCGACAGGGGTTAAACACTGAAGCTTTCTTT
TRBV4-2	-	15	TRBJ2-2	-	CASSHPVENTGELFF	TGTGCCAGCAGCCATCCCGTGGAGAACACCGGGGAGCTGTTTTTT
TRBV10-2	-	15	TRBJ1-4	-	CASSPTAEGNEKLFF	TGCGCCAGCAGCCCGACCGCGGAGGGGAATGAAAAACTGTTTTTT
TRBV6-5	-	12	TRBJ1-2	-	CASSPQGYGYTF	TGTGCCAGCAGTCCACAGGGCTATGGCTACACCTTC
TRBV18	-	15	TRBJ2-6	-	CASSSVGTGANVLTF	TGTGCCAGCTCGTCAGTGGGGACTGGGGCCAACGTCCTGACTTTC
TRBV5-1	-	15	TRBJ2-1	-	CASSLHWETSREQFF	TGCGCCAGCAGCTTACATTGGGAAACTTCGAGAGAGCAGTTCTTC
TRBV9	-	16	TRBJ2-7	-	CASSAFGVRDGYEQYF	TGTGCCAGCAGCGCCTTCGGAGTCCGGGACGGCTACGAGCAGTACTTC
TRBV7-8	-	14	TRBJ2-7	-	CASSPWTEAYEQYF	TGTGCCAGCAGCCCTTGGACAGAGGCCTACGAGCAGTACTTC
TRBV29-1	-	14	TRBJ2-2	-	CSVGLTSNTGELFF	TGCAGCGTTGGGTTGACATCGAACACCGGGGAGCTGTTTTTT
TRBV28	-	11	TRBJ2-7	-	CASSLPYEQYF	TGTGCCAGCAGTCTACCCTACGAGCAGTACTTC
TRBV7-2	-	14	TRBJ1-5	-	CASSLDAGGQPQHF	TGTGCCAGCAGCTTAGATGCCGGGGGGCAGCCCCAGCATTTT
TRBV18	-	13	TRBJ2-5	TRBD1	CASSPGTEETQYF	TGTGCCAGCTCACCCGGGACAGAAGAGACCCAGTACTTC
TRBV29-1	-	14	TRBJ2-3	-	CSVAPPGSTDTQYF	TGCAGCGTTGCTCCCCCAGGCAGCACAGATACGCAGTATTTT
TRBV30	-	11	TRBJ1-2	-	CSIGRRYGYTF	TGTTCAATCGGACGGCGCTATGGCTACACCTTC
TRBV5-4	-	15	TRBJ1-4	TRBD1	CASSWGQGRGEKLFF	TGTGCCAGCAGCTGGGGACAGGGGAGGGGAGAAAAACTGTTTTTT
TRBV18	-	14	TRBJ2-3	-	CASSPQGPTDTQYF	TGTGCCAGCTCACCACAGGGGCCCACAGATACGCAGTATTTT
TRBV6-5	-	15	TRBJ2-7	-	CASSPSGGLRYEQYF	TGTGCCAGCAGTCCTTCCGGGGGATTGAGGTACGAGCAGTACTTC
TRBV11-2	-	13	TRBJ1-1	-	CASSITENTEAFF	TGTGCCAGCAGCATCACAGAGAACACTGAAGCTTTCTTT
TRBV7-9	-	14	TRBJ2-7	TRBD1	CASSLSGGNDEQYF	TGTGCCAGCAGCTTGTCAGGGGGCAACGACGAGCAGTACTTC
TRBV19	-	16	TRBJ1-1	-	CTSTYSGRPWNTEAFF	TGTACCAGTACCTACTCGGGGAGGCCCTGGAACACTGAAGCTTTCTTT
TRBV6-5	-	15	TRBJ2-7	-	CASSPSKGITGEQYF	TGTGCCAGCAGTCCCTCAAAAGGGATCACGGGGGAGCAGTACTTC